The 3 T cell receptor beta chains presented below share a single source sample, sequenced in a study of blood T cell repertoires in COVID-19. Some clones are missing from TCRdb's copy, which holds only in-frame ones; the method was immunoSEQ multiplex PCR. The sample has about 210,000 clones; around nine tenths are singletons. Sequences were obtained from peripheral blood. These receptors were taken from a man between 18 and 35 years old with active or convalescent COVID-19.

This chain uses TRBV5-4 with TRBJ2-6; D might be TRBD2 (6 bases). The CDR3 is made up of 16 amino acids. With 7 bases removed from V and 0 bases from J, the gap between germline ends came to 14 bases. Germline V lookup: CDR1 SGHNT, CDR2 YYREEE (reference sequence). This CDR3 is CASSGVDGSGANVLTF. The CDR3, as DNA: TGTGCCAGCTCGGGGGTGGATGGCTCTGGGGCCAACGTCCTGACTTTC.

This chain joins TRBV30 and TRBJ2-5, with 13 bases lining up with TRBD2. V was pared by 3 bases and J by 7 bases, with 8 bases of the junction left unmatched. Looked up from germline, CDR1 is GTSNPN and CDR2 is SVGIG (reference sequence). CDR3 size: 15 residues. The CDR3 region has the DNA TGTGCCTGGAGGTCACTTACTAGCGGGAGGGGGACCCAGTACTTC. Protein sequence: CAWRSLTSGRGTQYF.

Here the CDR3 DNA reads TGTGCCACCAGTGATTCGGGGGAAGCGGGAGGGCGTGGGAATGAGCAGTTCTTC. Encoded protein: CATSDSGEAGGRGNEQFF. This sequence joins TRBV24-1 and TRBJ2-1; the match to TRBD2 covers 10 bases. V lost 2 bases and J lost 7; bases outside the gene matches: 13. Germline V lookup: CDR1 KGHDR, CDR2 SFDVKD. CDR3 length: 18 amino acids.